This T cell receptor beta chain is drawn from a study of cytomegalovirus exposure and HLA in healthy donors. The wider study: Previous work identified roughly 120 million unique TCR beta sequences from around 170 million T cells.

With 60 Vbeta and 13 Jbeta primers, the PCR was carried out. Profiled with immunoSEQ multiplex PCR; TCRdb holds only in-frame clones, not every one. The table has around 170,000 clones, around four fifths seen once. Findings and caveats of the study: A few of the chains that were CMV-associated were confirmed in vitro to be specific for CMV antigens. Donor immune exposure was known only as CMV serostatus.

Concerning this clone: What it recognizes is unknown.

V gave up 6 bases and J gave up 1 base, with 9 bases separating them. CDR3 size: 13 residues. In germline, CDR1 is MNHEY, CDR2 SMNVEV (reference sequence). The TCR originated in a woman between 18 and 29 years old in good health and CMV-seronegative. J is TRBJ1-1 and V is TRBV27, with unresolved D. The sample was PBMCs. The CDR3 loop reads CASSVQKNTEAFF. The DNA for the CDR3 is TGTGCCAGCAGCGTACAGAAGAACACTGAAGCTTTCTTT.